The 10 T cell receptor beta chains below were found in one sample sequenced in a study of T cell responses to AZD1222 COVID-19 vaccine. Profiling relied on immunoSEQ multiplex PCR, and the TCRdb table lists in-frame clones only, not all of them. Here the sample spans under 150,000 clones, about 92% being singletons. Specimen: peripheral blood, collected on day 0 of AZD1222 vaccination. Receptors originate from an adult in good health.

This rearrangement joins TRBV7-2 to TRBJ1-3; no firm D call. CDR3 length: 15 residues. Germline CDR1 SGHTA, CDR2 FQGNSA. Trimming removed 3 bases from V and 3 bases from J, with 12 bases in between. As DNA, the CDR3 is TGTGCCAGCAGCTTCCCGATAGGGATTGGAAACACCATATATTTT. The encoded protein is CASSFPIGIGNTIYF.

This clone was seen only once. V and J are TRBV5-6 and TRBJ2-3; 13 bases agree with TRBD2. Germline values: CDR1 SGHDT, CDR2 YYEEEE. V lost 0 bases and J lost 2; bases outside the gene matches: 3. This CDR3 contains 17 residues. CDR3 protein: CASSLATSGRATDTQYF. CDR3 nucleotides: TGTGCCAGCAGCTTGGCTACTAGCGGGAGGGCCACAGATACGCAGTATTTT.

J is TRBJ1-1 and V is TRBV10-3; the D is unclear. Germline CDR1 ENHRY, CDR2 SYGVKD. The CDR3 runs to 14 residues. Trimming left V 0 bases short and J 1 base short, with 6 bases between. CDR3: CAISESPRNTEAFF. Here the CDR3 DNA reads TGTGCCATCAGTGAGTCCCCGCGGAACACTGAAGCTTTCTTT.

J is TRBJ1-5 and V is TRBV7-2; no reliable D call. CDR1 is SGHTA, CDR2 FQGNSA, per germline. Trimming took 5 bases from V and 3 from J, leaving 11 bases between them. The length of the CDR3 is 14 residues. The CDR3 loop reads CASSQGLNNQPQHF. The CDR3 bases are TGTGCCAGCAGCCAAGGACTGAACAATCAGCCCCAGCATTTT. Full variable domain (missing parts from reference TRBV7-2 and TRBJ1-5): GAGVSQSPSNKVTEKGKDVELRCDPISGHTALYWYRQSLGQGLEFLIYFQGNSAPDKSGLPSDRFSAERTGGSVSTLTIQRTQQEDSAVYLCASSQGLNNQPQHFGDGTRLSIL.

This chain's CDR3 is CASSLGPSYEQYF. DNA for the CDR3: TGTGCCAGCAGCTTAGGGCCTTCCTACGAGCAGTACTTC. The chain carries TRBV7-8 and TRBJ2-7; D gene unclear. This CDR3 has 13 residues. CDR1 is SGHVS, CDR2 FQNEAQ, per germline. V was pared by 1 base and J by 1 base, with 5 bases between.

DNA of the CDR3: TGTGCCAGCTCACCAATACCCACCCGTCTACTCTCCTACGAGCAGTACTTC. It encodes CASSPIPTRLLSYEQYF. The chain links TRBV18 to TRBJ2-7, with D unclear. Trimming cost V 2 bases and J 0 bases, with 17 bases left between them. CDR3 length equals 17 residues. The germline gives CDR1 KGHSH, CDR2 LQKENI.

The chain joins TRBV7-2 to TRBJ2-3; possibly TRBD1 for D (5 bases). CDR3 size: 16 residues. Deletions cut 5 bases from V and 0 bases from J, with 15 bases between. In germline, CDR1 is SGHTA, CDR2 FQGNSA. The DNA of the CDR3 is TGTGCCAGCAGCCGTCCAGACAGCCCTAGCACAGATACGCAGTATTTT. This gives the protein CASSRPDSPSTDTQYF.

The V call is TRBV28, the J call TRBJ2-2; D unresolved. The CDR3 is made up of 16 amino acids. V was cut by 5 bases and J by 4 bases, with 17 bases left in between. Germline V gives CDR1 MDHEN, CDR2 SYDVKM. CDR3 in DNA: TGTGCCAGCAGTCCGGGTCGGCGGCGCGTCACCGGGGAGCTGTTTTTT. Translating it yields CASSPGRRRVTGELFF.

The V and J genes are TRBV28 and TRBJ2-1; 13 nucleotides agree with TRBD2. With V trimmed by 5 bases and J by 10 bases, 8 bases remained unmatched. CDR1 and CDR2 (germline): MDHEN, SYDVKM. CDR3 size: 15 residues. The DNA of the CDR3 is TGTGCCAGCAGTATCTCGGGACTAGCGGGGCGAGAGCAGTTCTTC. It encodes CASSISGLAGREQFF.

The genes are TRBV6-6 and TRBJ1-1, with D perhaps matching TRBD1 (6 bases). The CDR3 loop spans 13 amino acids. V was cut by 9 bases and J by 5 bases, with 16 bases left in between. Germline CDR1 and CDR2: MNHNY and SVGAGI (reference sequence). The CDR3 DNA sequence: TGTGCCAGTGTCACCGGGGGCGGAACTGAAGCTTTCTTT. Translating gives CASVTGGGTEAFF.